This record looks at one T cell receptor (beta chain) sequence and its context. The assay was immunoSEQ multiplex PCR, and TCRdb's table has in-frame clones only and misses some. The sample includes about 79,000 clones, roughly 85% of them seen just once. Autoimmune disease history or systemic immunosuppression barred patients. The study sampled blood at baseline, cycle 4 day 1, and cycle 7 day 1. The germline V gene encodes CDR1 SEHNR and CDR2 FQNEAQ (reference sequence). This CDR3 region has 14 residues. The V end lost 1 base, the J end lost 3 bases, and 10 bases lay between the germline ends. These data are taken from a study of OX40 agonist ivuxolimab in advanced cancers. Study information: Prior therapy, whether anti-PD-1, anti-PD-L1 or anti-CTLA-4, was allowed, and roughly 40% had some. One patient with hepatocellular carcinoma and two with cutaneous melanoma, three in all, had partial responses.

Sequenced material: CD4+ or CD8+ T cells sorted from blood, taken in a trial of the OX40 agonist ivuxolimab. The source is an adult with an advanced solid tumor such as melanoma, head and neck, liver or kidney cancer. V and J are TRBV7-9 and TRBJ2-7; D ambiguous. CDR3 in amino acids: CASSLGFSVYEQYF. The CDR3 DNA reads TGTGCCAGCAGCTTAGGGTTTTCGGTCTACGAGCAGTACTTC.